These 9 T cell receptor beta chains were sequenced from one sample in a study of shared clonotypes between healthy human individuals. Produced via immunoSEQ multiplex PCR; TCRdb's table is partial and in-frame only. The data hold 2 million to 2.5 million clones, with almost 96% observed a single time. Source material: naive CD4+ T cells sorted from blood. Subset: CD45RA+ positively selected. The receptors were sampled from a young man in good health.

V usage is TRBV6-1 and J usage is TRBJ2-7, with D possibly TRBD1 on 5 matching bases. This CDR3 contains 14 residues. V lost 1 base and J 5 bases, leaving 12 bases between the germline ends. Looked up from germline, CDR1 is MNHNS and CDR2 is SASEGT. The CDR3 DNA is TGTGCCAGCAGTGAAGGGGGCAGGGCTAACGAGCAGTACTTC. It yields the protein CASSEGGRANEQYF.

V is TRBV5-4 and J is TRBJ2-7; D tentatively reads TRBD1 or TRBD2 (5 bases each). V lost 4 bases and J lost 1, with 18 bases in between. The germline gives CDR1 SGHNT, CDR2 YYREEE (reference sequence). This CDR3 is 16 amino acids long. The CDR3 sequence is CASSRGGTAGSYEQYF. The CDR3 region has the DNA TGTGCCAGCAGCCGGGGTGGGACGGCCGGGTCCTACGAGCAGTACTTC.

This sequence joins TRBV14 and TRBJ1-6, with D perhaps matching TRBD1 (5 bases). The V gene lost 5 bases and the J gene lost 0 bases, with 11 bases spanning the gap. Looked up from germline, CDR1 is SGHDN and CDR2 is FVKESK. The CDR3 has 16 amino acids. The CDR3 reads CASSGTRASYNSPLHF. The CDR3 DNA sequence: TGTGCCAGCAGCGGAACCAGGGCCTCCTATAATTCACCCCTCCACTTT.

Details on this clone: The sample contains more than one DNA sequence encoding this CDR3. The chain combines TRBV6-5 with TRBJ1-5; D not resolved. From germline, CDR1 is MNHEY and CDR2 SVGAGI. The CDR3 consists of 14 residues. The V and J ends lost 6 bases and 1 base respectively, with 10 bases between them. CDR3: CASSPGLSNQPQHF. For the CDR3, the DNA is TGTGCCAGCAGCCCCGGGCTGAGCAATCAGCCCCAGCATTTT.

The chain is built from TRBV6-4 and TRBJ1-2, with TRBD1 matching 8 bases. Germline trimming cut 6 bases from V and 6 bases from J; bases unmatched to any gene: 6. The CDR3 runs to 13 residues. The germline gives CDR1 MRHNA, CDR2 SNTAGT. The CDR3 nucleotides are TGTGCCAGCAGGGGACAGGACCCCAATGGCTACACCTTC. This codes for CASRGQDPNGYTF.

This rearrangement joins TRBV11-2 to TRBJ1-3; 8 nucleotides line up with TRBD1. Losses at the gene ends were 2 bases for V and 0 bases for J; bases not matched to a gene: 6. Looked up from germline, CDR1 is SGHAT and CDR2 is FQNNGV. The CDR3 runs to 17 residues. In nucleotides, the CDR3 is TGTGCCAGCAGCTTAAGTACAGGGGGGAGCTCTGGAAACACCATATATTTT. Amino acid sequence: CASSLSTGGSSGNTIYF.

V is TRBV5-1 and J is TRBJ1-2, with D possibly matching TRBD1 (5 bases). V lost 1 base and J lost 0, with 10 bases in between. The V gene's germline CDR1 is SGHRS and CDR2 YFSETQ. The CDR3 is 15 residues long. CDR3 nucleotides: TGCGCCAGCAGCTTGCGGGACGGATCTAACTATGGCTACACCTTC. Its translation: CASSLRDGSNYGYTF.

Notes on this clone: Different DNA sequences within this sample yield the same CDR3. The chain combines TRBV18 with TRBJ2-7, with D possibly matching TRBD1 (6 bases). The ends were cut back, 1 base at V and 0 bases at J, with 10 bases in the middle. The CDR3 contains 15 residues. CDR1 is KGHSH and CDR2 is LQKENI in the germline V gene. CDR3 loop: CASSPLAGASYEQYF. Written as DNA, the CDR3 is TGTGCCAGCTCACCACTTGCAGGGGCCTCCTACGAGCAGTACTTC.

The chain couples TRBV28 to TRBJ1-6; D perhaps matches TRBD1 (6 bases). The CDR3 consists of 17 residues. Germline CDR1 reads MDHEN; CDR2 reads SYDVKM. The V end lost 3 bases, the J end lost 7 bases, and 19 bases lay between the germline ends. CDR3 region: CASSFDRGAVRNSPLHF. The CDR3 DNA follows: TGTGCCAGCAGTTTTGATCGGGGGGCGGTTCGGAATTCACCCCTCCACTTT.